The rows below give T cell receptor beta chains drawn from one sample of a study of T cells in Graves' hyperthyroidism and ophthalmopathy. TCRdb re-analysed the multiplex PCR reads in MiXCR, keeping a single row per CDR3 protein. The table lists around 250,000 distinct CDR3 sequences, about 24% of them singletons. Sequenced sample: blood. The receptors derive from a woman aged 40-49 years with Graves' ophthalmopathy. The CDR3 runs from the conserved cysteine through the conserved F or W. D genes are given only for firm matches. Size values are once, few and many counts, or a class for expanded clones, and some rows have none.

v_gene	j_gene	abundance	d_gene	CDR3aa	CDR3nt
TRBV3-1	TRBJ1-1	many	NA	CASSHRVVGAGAEAFF	TGTGCCAGCAGCCATCGCGTGGTAGGGGCAGGGGCTGAAGCTTTCTTT
TRBV6-1	TRBJ2-7	few	NA	CASSEGQTSYYEQYF	TGTGCCAGCAGTGAAGGGCAGACCTCCTACTACGAGCAGTACTTC
TRBV28	TRBJ2-4	many	TRBD1	CASRGTGLDIQYF	TGTGCCAGCAGGGGGACAGGGTTGGACATTCAGTACTTC
TRBV18	TRBJ2-4	few	NA	CASSPPETKNIQYF	TGTGCCAGCTCACCACCAGAGACCAAAAACATTCAGTACTTC
TRBV6-5	TRBJ1-2	many	NA	CASSYRSKGNYGYTF	TGTGCCAGCAGTTACAGATCGAAGGGTAACTATGGCTACACCTTC
TRBV4-2	TRBJ2-3	few	NA	CASSQVTLGTDTQYF	TGTGCCAGCAGCCAAGTCACACTGGGTACAGATACGCAGTATTTT
TRBV20-1	TRBJ2-7	NA	TRBD2	CSARGTSYTEQYF	TGCAGTGCTAGAGGGACTAGCTATACCGAGCAGTACTTC
TRBV4-1	TRBJ2-5	NA	TRBD2	CSVEDLDYVQTRGGTQYF	TGCAGCGTTGAAGATCTAGATTACGTACAGACCCGCGGGGGGACCCAGTACTTC
TRBV7-8	TRBJ1-1	many	NA	CASSLALRARDLGAFF	TGTGCCAGCAGCTTAGCTCTTAGGGCCAGGGATCTAGGAGCTTTCTTT
TRBV7-2	TRBJ1-1	many	NA	CASSLEFGGVTEAFF	TGTGCCAGCAGCTTAGAGTTTGGGGGGGTTACTGAAGCTTTCTTT
TRBV19	TRBJ1-5	many	NA	CASSETGFNQPQHF	TGTGCCAGTAGCGAGACAGGTTTTAATCAGCCCCAGCATTTT
TRBV20-1	TRBJ2-7	many	NA	CSAVLRWPYEQYF	TGCAGTGCCGTTCTGCGGTGGCCCTACGAGCAGTACTTC
TRBV5-1	TRBJ1-5	many	NA	CASSPGGEFGNQPQHF	TGCGCCAGCAGCCCCGGTGGGGAGTTTGGCAATCAGCCCCAGCATTTT
TRBV2	TRBJ2-2	many	TRBD2	CASSRTSGSPGGELFF	TGTGCCAGCAGCCGGACTAGCGGATCCCCTGGCGGGGAGCTGTTTTTT
TRBV6-1	TRBJ1-1	NA	NA	CASSGETWNTEAFF	TGTGCCAGCAGTGGAGAAACTTGGAACACTGAAGCTTTCTTT
TRBV7-2	TRBJ2-6	once	NA	CASSRVSGANVLTF	TGTGCCAGCAGCCGAGTATCTGGGGCCAACGTCCTGACTTTC
TRBV9	TRBJ2-2	many	TRBD2	CASSVTSGSTGELFF	TGTGCCAGCAGCGTAACTAGCGGGAGCACCGGGGAGCTGTTTTTT
TRBV19	TRBJ1-2	NA	TRBD1	CASSWNGQGGKIYGYTF	TGTGCCAGTAGTTGGAATGGACAGGGAGGAAAAATCTATGGCTACACCTTC
TRBV3-1	TRBJ1-2	NA	NA	CASSQAVNYGYTF	TGTGCCAGCAGCCAAGCCGTAAACTATGGCTACACCTTC
TRBV12-3/TRBV12-4	TRBJ2-1	many	NA	CASSLPLGEQFF	TGTGCCAGCAGTCTGCCGTTGGGTGAGCAGTTCTTC
TRBV6-2/TRBV6-3	TRBJ2-7	many	NA	CASSYGTTSSYEQYF	TGTGCCAGCAGTTACGGGACAACGAGCTCCTACGAGCAGTACTTC
TRBV12-3/TRBV12-4	TRBJ2-6	many	NA	CASSFQRTLSGANVLTF	TGTGCCAGCAGTTTCCAGCGGACCCTCTCTGGGGCCAACGTCCTGACTTTC
TRBV25-1	TRBJ2-5	many	NA	CASSESSWGETQYF	TGTGCCAGCAGTGAAAGTTCCTGGGGGGAGACCCAGTACTTC
TRBV15	TRBJ2-7	NA	TRBD1	CATSWTGEIGEQYF	TGTGCCACCAGCTGGACAGGGGAGATCGGCGAGCAGTACTTC
TRBV28	TRBJ1-5	few	NA	CASSFTGQGNQPQHF	TGTGCCAGCAGTTTTACAGGTCAGGGTAATCAGCCCCAGCATTTT
TRBV6-5	TRBJ2-7	few	NA	CASSYSTSRSKYEQYF	TGTGCCAGCAGTTACTCGACCAGCCGGAGCAAGTACGAGCAGTACTTC
TRBV6-1	TRBJ1-5	NA	NA	CASSTTGGNNQPQHF	TGTGCCAGCAGTACGACAGGCGGAAACAATCAGCCCCAGCATTTT
TRBV28	TRBJ2-7	many	NA	CASSPQSGRQSVVEQYF	TGTGCCAGCAGTCCCCAATCCGGCCGTCAATCCGTGGTTGAGCAGTACTTC
TRBV30	TRBJ2-5	many	TRBD2	CAWSLAGVVLGGETQYF	TGTGCCTGGAGTCTAGCGGGCGTGGTACTTGGAGGAGAGACCCAGTACTTC
TRBV29-1	TRBJ2-5	many	TRBD2	CSVDGLAGGPPQETQYF	TGCAGCGTGGACGGACTAGCGGGAGGACCCCCCCAAGAGACCCAGTACTTC
TRBV5-1	TRBJ1-3	many	NA	CASSSTGARGGNTIYF	TGCGCCAGCAGCTCCACGGGTGCCAGGGGCGGAAACACCATATATTTT
TRBV27	TRBJ1-6	NA	TRBD1	CASSFRQGASSSYNSPLHF	TGTGCCAGCAGTTTTCGACAGGGGGCGTCCAGCTCCTATAATTCACCCCTCCACTTT
TRBV12-3/TRBV12-4	TRBJ2-2	many	NA	CASSDYRAGELFF	TGTGCCAGCAGTGACTACAGGGCCGGGGAGCTGTTTTTT
TRBV28	TRBJ1-2	many	NA	CASSLRGVGGYTF	TGTGCCAGCAGCCTCAGGGGAGTAGGGGGCTACACCTTC
TRBV6-5	TRBJ2-5	NA	NA	CASSLDYFQETQYF	TGTGCCAGCAGCTTAGACTATTTCCAAGAGACCCAGTACTTC
TRBV9	TRBJ2-7	many	NA	CASSVASSGLSYEQYF	TGTGCCAGCAGCGTAGCCTCCAGCGGGTTGTCCTACGAGCAGTACTTC
TRBV29-1	TRBJ2-5	many	NA	CSVGMGEETQYF	TGCAGCGTTGGTATGGGGGAAGAGACCCAGTACTTC
TRBV29-1	TRBJ1-5	many	TRBD1	CSVKGANNQPQHF	TGCAGCGTTAAGGGGGCTAACAATCAGCCCCAGCATTTT
TRBV30	TRBJ2-7	many	NA	CAWSVDWDEQYF	TGTGCCTGGAGTGTAGACTGGGACGAGCAGTACTTC
TRBV7-9	TRBJ2-7	many	NA	CASSLGSTHYEQYF	TGTGCCAGCAGCTTAGGTAGCACTCACTACGAGCAGTACTTC
TRBV19	TRBJ2-2	many	NA	CASQEPNKATGELFF	TGTGCCAGCCAGGAACCGAACAAAGCGACCGGGGAGCTGTTTTTT
TRBV20-1	TRBJ1-2	many	NA	CSARDRRANYGYTF	TGCAGTGCTAGAGATCGGCGGGCTAACTATGGCTACACCTTC
TRBV28	TRBJ1-2	many	NA	CATTGPYGYTF	TGTGCCACCACAGGGCCTTATGGCTACACCTTC
TRBV2	TRBJ2-2	many	TRBD2	CASSFLAGGNTGELFF	TGTGCCAGCAGTTTTCTAGCGGGAGGTAACACCGGGGAGCTGTTTTTT
TRBV29-1	TRBJ1-1	many	NA	CSVQRGTEAFF	TGCAGCGTTCAAAGGGGGACTGAAGCTTTCTTT
TRBV6-5	TRBJ1-5	few	NA	CASRLTERSNQPQHF	TGTGCCAGCAGATTGACGGAAAGAAGCAATCAGCCCCAGCATTTT
TRBV7-2	TRBJ1-5	many	TRBD1	CASSWDRGNQPQHF	TGTGCCAGCAGCTGGGACAGGGGGAATCAGCCCCAGCATTTT
TRBV12-3/TRBV12-4	TRBJ1-5	few	TRBD1	CASSLGFDRGGYQPQHF	TGTGCCAGCAGTTTAGGTTTTGACAGGGGCGGTTATCAGCCCCAGCATTTT
TRBV6-1	TRBJ2-4	NA	NA	CARSEGTQGLQYF	TGTGCCCGCAGTGAAGGGACGCAAGGCCTTCAGTACTTC
TRBV6-1	TRBJ2-5	NA	TRBD2	CASTGTTSGYQETQYF	TGTGCCAGCACGGGGACGACTAGCGGGTACCAAGAGACCCAGTACTTC
TRBV19	TRBJ1-1	NA	NA	CASTRESGTEAFF	TGTGCCTCCACCAGGGAGAGTGGCACTGAAGCTTTCTTT
TRBV6-4	TRBJ2-7	many	TRBD2	CASSDPGLAGVGPSYEQYF	TGTGCCAGCAGTGACCCGGGACTAGCGGGAGTGGGCCCCTCCTACGAGCAGTACTTC
TRBV2	TRBJ2-2	many	TRBD2	CASKGGGRATGELFF	TGTGCCAGCAAGGGGGGCGGGAGGGCCACCGGGGAGCTGTTTTTT
TRBV28	TRBJ1-5	many	NA	CASSWGQYYSNQPQHF	TGTGCCAGCAGTTGGGGGCAGTATTATAGCAATCAGCCCCAGCATTTT